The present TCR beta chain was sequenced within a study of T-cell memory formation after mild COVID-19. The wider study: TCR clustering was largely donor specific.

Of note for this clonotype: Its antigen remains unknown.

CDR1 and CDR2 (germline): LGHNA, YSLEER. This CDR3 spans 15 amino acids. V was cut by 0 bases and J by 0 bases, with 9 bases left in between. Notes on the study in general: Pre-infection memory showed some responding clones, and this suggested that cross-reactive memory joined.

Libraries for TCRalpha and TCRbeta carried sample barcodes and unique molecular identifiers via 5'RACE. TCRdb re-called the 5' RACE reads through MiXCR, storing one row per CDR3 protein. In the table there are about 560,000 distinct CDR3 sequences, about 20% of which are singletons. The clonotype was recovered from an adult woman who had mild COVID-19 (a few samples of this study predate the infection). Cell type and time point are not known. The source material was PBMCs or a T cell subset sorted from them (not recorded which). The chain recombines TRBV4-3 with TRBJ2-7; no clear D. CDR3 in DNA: TGCGCCAGCAGCCAAGATCTGGCGGACTCCTACGAGCAGTACTTC. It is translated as CASSQDLADSYEQYF.